This T cell receptor beta chain was retrieved from a study of identical twins. General study results and limits: Abundant beta clonotypes from cord blood had fewer insertions, unlike memory repertoires, which showed none. Findings came from cross-sectional statistics, without long-term follow-up of donors.

The CDR3 totals 13 residues. In germline, CDR1 is SNHLY, CDR2 FYNNEI. The trim removed 8 bases at V and 6 bases at J, leaving 5 bases unmatched. cDNA molecules carried unique molecular identifiers, and template switching added a universal primer site. TCRdb called the 5' RACE reads again in MiXCR, with one record for every CDR3 protein. This table holds roughly 350,000 distinct CDR3 sequences, 7% to 9.5% found once. For this clonotype: The antigen is unknown.

V usage is TRBV2 and J usage is TRBJ2-2; 8 bases are shared with TRBD2. Input material: naive T cells sorted from blood. The clonotype was recovered from a woman aged 45-59 years in good health. The CDR3 region has the DNA TGTGCCAGCGGGCGGGAGGAACCCGGGGAGCTGTTTTTT. Encoded protein: CASGREEPGELFF.